These T cell receptor beta chains were read from a single sample in a study of blood T cell repertoires in COVID-19. TCRdb's copy holds only in-frame clones and misses some; the assay was immunoSEQ multiplex PCR. The data show 150,000 to 200,000 clones, about 88% seen once. What was sequenced was peripheral blood. The receptors here all came from a man aged 50-59 years who had recovered from COVID-19. Both conserved end residues are trimmed from each CDR3. D genes are given only for firm matches.

d_gene: TRBD1
v_gene: TRBV3-1/TRBV3-2
j_gene: TRBJ1-4
CDR3aa: ASSLGQGRTLNEKLF

d_gene: -
v_gene: TRBV7-9
j_gene: TRBJ2-7
CDR3aa: ASSLSQGISYEQY

d_gene: TRBD2
v_gene: TRBV7-2
j_gene: TRBJ2-7
CDR3aa: ASSPTSGSSYEQY

d_gene: -
v_gene: TRBV18
j_gene: TRBJ1-4
CDR3aa: ASSQGNDEKLF

d_gene: TRBD1
v_gene: TRBV27
j_gene: TRBJ2-6
CDR3aa: ASSPQGQGFSGANVLT

d_gene: TRBD1
v_gene: TRBV11-3
j_gene: TRBJ2-5
CDR3aa: ASSLVTGTGAETQY

d_gene: TRBD2
v_gene: TRBV7-2
j_gene: TRBJ2-1
CDR3aa: ASSSSGRGEQF

d_gene: -
v_gene: TRBV5-6
j_gene: TRBJ2-3
CDR3aa: ASSLIKDSTQY

d_gene: TRBD1
v_gene: TRBV7-9
j_gene: TRBJ1-1
CDR3aa: ASSLTGSTEAF

d_gene: TRBD2
v_gene: TRBV3-1/TRBV3-2
j_gene: TRBJ2-7
CDR3aa: ASSQGLAGAYEQY

d_gene: -
v_gene: TRBV6-5
j_gene: TRBJ2-5
CDR3aa: ASSYSANLETQY

d_gene: TRBD1
v_gene: TRBV19
j_gene: TRBJ2-7
CDR3aa: ASSGQVMGEQY

d_gene: -
v_gene: TRBV6-2/TRBV6-3
j_gene: TRBJ2-3
CDR3aa: ASSEAIYTQY

d_gene: -
v_gene: TRBV6-1
j_gene: TRBJ1-5
CDR3aa: ASSERGSNQPQH

d_gene: -
v_gene: TRBV5-8
j_gene: TRBJ1-1
CDR3aa: ASSLGGLIVNRGTEAF

d_gene: TRBD2
v_gene: TRBV11-2
j_gene: TRBJ2-1
CDR3aa: ASSLDWSGGAAYNEQF

d_gene: -
v_gene: TRBV6-5
j_gene: TRBJ1-1
CDR3aa: ASSHTPGNLAF

d_gene: TRBD1
v_gene: TRBV19
j_gene: TRBJ2-1
CDR3aa: ASRRTGDNEQF

d_gene: TRBD1
v_gene: TRBV5-1
j_gene: TRBJ1-2
CDR3aa: ASSSGDRGIYGYT

d_gene: TRBD2
v_gene: TRBV15
j_gene: TRBJ2-2
CDR3aa: ATSRAAGGYTGELF